The next 5 T cell receptor beta chains were all read from a single sample in a study of T cells in Graves' hyperthyroidism and ophthalmopathy. Authors of the study amplified TCR beta CDR3 regions from RNA transcripts. First-round RT-PCR targeting the TCR CDR3 was performed with the HTBI primer set. One entry per CDR3 protein results from TCRdb running MiXCR on the multiplex PCR reads. The top ten hold roughly 28% of the sample, which has more than 150,000 distinct CDR3 sequences, over 15% seen once. Sequencing was performed on blood. The receptors here all came from a woman aged 45-59 years with Graves' hyperthyroidism.

The V and J genes are TRBV4-1 and TRBJ1-4; D gene uncertain. V lost 1 base to trimming and J lost 0 bases, with 6 bases between them. The germline gives CDR1 MGHRA, CDR2 YSYEKL. There are 15 residues in the CDR3. CDR3 sequence: CASSQVASTNEKLFF. CDR3 in DNA: TGCGCCAGCAGCCAAGTGGCCTCAACTAATGAAAAACTGTTTTTT.

This clonotype was counted at least ten times. The V gene is TRBV5-1, the J gene TRBJ2-7, with 7 positions matching TRBD1. Germline lookup yields CDR1 SGHRS and CDR2 YFSETQ. CDR3 length equals 17 residues. The V gene end was trimmed by 0 bases and the J gene end by 1 base; junction bases not matched to a gene: 10. CDR3 bases: TGCGCCAGCAGCTTGGTCCCCTCCGACAGGGAGTCCTACGAGCAGTACTTC. Translated: CASSLVPSDRESYEQYF.

This clonotype was recorded many times. V gene TRBV5-6 combines with J gene TRBJ1-4; a weak D match, TRBD1 (6 bases). The CDR3 runs 14 residues. CDR1 is SGHDT, CDR2 YYEEEE, per germline. V was shortened by 2 bases and J by 8 bases, with 13 bases between the two germline ends. The CDR3 nucleotides read TGTGCCAGCAGCTTAGCAGGGGCGGGAGAAAAACTGTTTTTT. Protein sequence: CASSLAGAGEKLFF. Full variable domain (remainder filled in from reference TRBV5-6 and TRBJ1-4): DAGVTQSPTHLIKTRGQQVTLRCSPKSGHDTVSWYQQALGQGPQFIFQYYEEEERQRGNFPDRFSGHQFPNYSSELNVNALLLGDSALYLCASSLAGAGEKLFFGSGTQLSVL.

This clonotype was detected ten times or more. J is TRBJ2-2 and V is TRBV29-1; D gene uncertain. The germline CDR1 and CDR2 sequences are SQVTM and ANQGSEA. The V gene lost 1 base and the J gene lost 1 base, with 13 bases spanning the gap. CDR3 size: 16 residues. The CDR3 reads CSVEATRSLNTGELFF. CDR3 DNA: TGCAGCGTTGAAGCCACCAGGAGCTTGAACACCGGGGAGCTGTTTTTT.

This clonotype has at least ten counts. This rearrangement joins TRBV29-1 to TRBJ2-5, with D perhaps TRBD1 (7 bases). The V gene's germline CDR1 is SQVTM and CDR2 ANQGSEA. The CDR3 is made up of 13 amino acids. The V and J ends lost 6 bases and 4 bases respectively, with 15 bases between them. CDR3 in DNA: TGCAGCGTGGGCGGGACAGCGGGAGAGACCCAGTACTTC. Translated, it gives CSVGGTAGETQYF.